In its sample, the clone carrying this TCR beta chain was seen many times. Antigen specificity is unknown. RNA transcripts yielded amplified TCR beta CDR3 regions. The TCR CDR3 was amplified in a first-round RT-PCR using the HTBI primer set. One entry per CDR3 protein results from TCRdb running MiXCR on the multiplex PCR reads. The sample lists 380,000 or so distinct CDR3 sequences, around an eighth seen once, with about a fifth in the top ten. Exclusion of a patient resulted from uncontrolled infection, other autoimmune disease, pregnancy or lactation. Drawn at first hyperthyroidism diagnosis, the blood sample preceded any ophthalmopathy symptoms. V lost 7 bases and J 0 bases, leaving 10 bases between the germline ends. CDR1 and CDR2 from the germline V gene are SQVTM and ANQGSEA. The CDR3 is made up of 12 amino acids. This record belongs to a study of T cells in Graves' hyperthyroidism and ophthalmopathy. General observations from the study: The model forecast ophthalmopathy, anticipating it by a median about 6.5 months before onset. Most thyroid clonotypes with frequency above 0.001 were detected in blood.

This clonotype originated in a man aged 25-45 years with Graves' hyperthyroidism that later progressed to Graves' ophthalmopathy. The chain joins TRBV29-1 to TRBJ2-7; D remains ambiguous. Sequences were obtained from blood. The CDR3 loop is CSAKESSYEQYF. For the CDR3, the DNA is TGCAGCGCTAAGGAGAGCTCCTACGAGCAGTACTTC.